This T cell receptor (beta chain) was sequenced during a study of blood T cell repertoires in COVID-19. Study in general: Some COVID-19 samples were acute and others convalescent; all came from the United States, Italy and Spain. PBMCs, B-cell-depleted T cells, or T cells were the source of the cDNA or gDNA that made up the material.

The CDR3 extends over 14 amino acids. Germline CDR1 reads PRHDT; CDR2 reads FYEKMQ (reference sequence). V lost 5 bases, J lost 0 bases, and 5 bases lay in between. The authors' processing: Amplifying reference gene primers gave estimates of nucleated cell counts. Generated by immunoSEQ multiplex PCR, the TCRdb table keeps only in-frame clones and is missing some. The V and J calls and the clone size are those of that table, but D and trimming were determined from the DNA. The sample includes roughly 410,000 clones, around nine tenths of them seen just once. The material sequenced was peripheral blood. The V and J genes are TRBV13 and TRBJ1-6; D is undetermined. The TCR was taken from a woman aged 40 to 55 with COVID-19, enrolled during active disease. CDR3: CASSLSSYNSPLHF. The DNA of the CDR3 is TGTGCCAGCAGCCTGAGCTCCTATAATTCACCCCTCCACTTT.